Below are 5 T cell receptor beta chains sequenced from a single sample in a study of brain T cells in children with intractable seizures. Time point meaning: blood from clinic visit 5 months post-surgery; TSC patient then seizure free. Assay used: immunoSEQ multiplex PCR; TCRdb lists only in-frame clones, some missing. This table has under 400,000 clones, approximately 93% appearing once. This specimen was peripheral blood, taken roughly 5 months after surgery. The receptors originated from a boy younger than two with tuberous sclerosis and intractable seizures.

J is TRBJ1-6 and V is TRBV7-9; D not resolved. The CDR3 is 16 amino acids. From germline, CDR1 is SEHNR and CDR2 FQNEAQ (reference sequence). V shed 4 bases and J shed 2 bases, with 12 bases lying between them. The CDR3 region has the DNA TGTGCCAGCAGCTCATTCGGTGACCCCTATAATTCACCCCTCCACTTT. Protein: CASSSFGDPYNSPLHF.

The chain is built from TRBV4-2 and TRBJ2-3, with 11 bases that match TRBD2. The V gene end was trimmed by 5 bases and the J gene end by 2 bases; junction bases not matched to a gene: 15. This CDR3 spans 19 amino acids. Germline V gene data show CDR1 as LGHNA and CDR2 as YNFKEQ. The CDR3 is CASSYGSSPSGGSTDTQYF. CDR3 nucleotide sequence: TGTGCCAGCAGCTATGGAAGTTCCCCTAGCGGGGGGTCCACAGATACGCAGTATTTT.

Only a few counts were recorded for this clone. The CDR3 DNA reads as TGCGCCAGCAGCCGGGACAGGGGAAAGTATGGCTACACCTTC. It yields the protein CASSRDRGKYGYTF. This chain joins TRBV5-1 and TRBJ1-2; 10 positions match TRBD1. The CDR3 loop spans 14 amino acids. Germline trimming cut 4 bases from V and 5 bases from J; bases unmatched to any gene: 5. CDR1 SGHRS and CDR2 YFSETQ come from the germline V gene.

This clone was counted once. The chain combines TRBV5-5 with TRBJ2-7; D perhaps matches TRBD2 (5 bases). CDR1 is SGHKS, CDR2 YYEKEE, per germline (reference sequence). The CDR3 length is 15 residues. With 2 bases removed from V and 2 bases from J, the gap between germline ends came to 14 bases. The CDR3 protein is CASSFPGFQTYEQYF. CDR3 coding DNA: TGTGCCAGCAGCTTCCCGGGGTTCCAGACCTACGAGCAGTACTTC. The entire variable domain, with the rest obtained from reference TRBV5-5 and TRBJ2-7, is as follows: DAGVTQSPTHLIKTRGQQVTLRCSPISGHKSVSWYQQVLGQGPQFIFQYYEKEERGRGNFPDRFSARQFPNYSSELNVNALLLGDSALYLCASSFPGFQTYEQYFGPGTRLTVT.

The V and J genes are TRBV2 and TRBJ2-7, with 10 bases fitting TRBD1. The CDR3 extends over 16 amino acids. Germline V CDR1 and CDR2: SNHLY, FYNNEI. Trimming cost V 6 bases and J 2 bases; bases outside gene matches: 10. In DNA, the CDR3 is TGTGCCAGCAGATTATACCCGGGACAGGGGACCTACGAGCAGTACTTC. It translates to CASRLYPGQGTYEQYF.